What follows are 27 T cell receptor beta chains derived from one specimen sequenced in a study of PD-L1 blockade in urothelial cancer. The assay was immunoSEQ multiplex PCR, and TCRdb's table has in-frame clones only and misses some. Of about 38,000 clones in the sample, over 75% were seen once. The sample here was PBMCs, taken around atezolizumab (anti-PD-L1) treatment. Every receptor here comes from a man aged 70-80 years with urothelial cancer.

The rearrangement joins TRBV19 to TRBJ2-1; 11 bases are a match to TRBD2. This CDR3 spans 15 amino acids. CDR1 and CDR2 (germline): LNHDA, SQIVND (reference sequence). The V segment lost 4 bases and the J segment 6 bases; nucleotides outside the gene matches: 5. CDR3 loop: CASSTTSGKVNEQFF. The CDR3 nucleotides read TGTGCCAGTAGTACGACTAGCGGGAAGGTCAATGAGCAGTTCTTC.

This clone was seen a single time. The chain combines TRBV27 with TRBJ2-7; 10 positions match TRBD1. The CDR3 contains 15 residues. CDR1 is MNHEY and CDR2 is SMNVEV in the germline V gene (reference sequence). V trimming: 3 bases; J trimming: 2 bases; junction bases outside the gene matches: 4. CDR3 nucleotide sequence: TGTGCCAGCAGTTTGGGACAGGGGACTACCTACGAGCAGTACTTC. This gives the protein CASSLGQGTTYEQYF.

The gene calls are TRBV9 and TRBJ2-2; tentative D call: TRBD2 (7 bases). Germline values: CDR1 SGDLS, CDR2 YYNGEE. Trimming shortened V by 9 bases and J by 4 bases, and 19 bases separated the two germline ends. This CDR3 is 15 amino acids long. CDR3 nucleotide sequence: TGTGCCACACGGCGGGGGCTTCAGAGCACCGGGGAGCTGTTTTTT. The encoded protein is CATRRGLQSTGELFF.

This chain connects TRBV14 to TRBJ2-5, with D possibly being TRBD2 (5 bases). The V gene's germline CDR1 is SGHDN and CDR2 FVKESK. This CDR3 contains 13 residues. V was trimmed by 1 base and J by 4 bases, leaving 7 bases between them. CDR3 nucleotides: TGTGCCAGCAGCCAAGTAGGAGGAGAGACCCAGTACTTC. This sequence encodes CASSQVGGETQYF.

With respect to this clone: Other DNA sequences in the sample encode the same CDR3. The V call is TRBV10-1, the J call TRBJ2-1, with 8 positions matching TRBD2. The CDR3 extends over 15 amino acids. Germline trimming cut 2 bases from V and 0 bases from J; bases unmatched to any gene: 0. Germline CDR1 reads WNHNN; CDR2 reads SYGVQD (reference sequence). The CDR3 protein is CASSESGSSYNEQFF. The DNA of the CDR3 is TGCGCCAGCAGTGAGAGCGGGAGCTCCTACAATGAGCAGTTCTTC.

V gene TRBV28 combines with J gene TRBJ1-2; 8 bases are a match to TRBD1. The CDR3 totals 14 residues. Germline loops: CDR1 MDHEN, CDR2 SYDVKM. Losses at the gene ends were 1 base for V and 4 bases for J; bases not matched to a gene: 2. The DNA of the CDR3 is TGTGCCAGCAGTTTATTCGGACAGGGCTATGGCTACACCTTC. It codes for CASSLFGQGYGYTF.

The V gene is TRBV7-6, the J gene TRBJ2-3, with TRBD2 matching 7 bases. The germline V gene encodes CDR1 SGHVS and CDR2 FNYEAQ. The V gene end was trimmed by 2 bases and the J gene end by 3 bases; junction bases not matched to a gene: 5. The CDR3 covers 15 residues. CDR3 nucleotide sequence: TGTGCCAGCAGCTTAAACGGGAGGTGGACAGATACGCAGTATTTT. This codes for CASSLNGRWTDTQYF. The full variable domain, completed using reference TRBV7-6 and TRBJ2-3, is GAGVSQSPRYKVTKRGQDVALRCDPISGHVSLYWYRQALGQGPEFLTYFNYEAQQDKSGLPNDRFSAERPEGSISTLTIQRTEQRDSAMYRCASSLNGRWTDTQYFGPGTRLTVL.

There are a few counts of this clone. The rearrangement links TRBV7-6 to TRBJ2-3; D call uncertain. The CDR3 spans 14 residues. The germline gives CDR1 SGHVS, CDR2 FNYEAQ. Between the trimmed V and J ends, which lost 5 bases and 2 bases, there was a span of 11 bases. The CDR3 region is CASSPRRDTDTQYF. DNA for the CDR3: TGTGCCAGCAGCCCCCGTCGAGACACAGATACGCAGTATTTT.

A few counts support this clone. The V call is TRBV19, the J call TRBJ1-5, with 8 bases matching TRBD1. Germline CDR1 LNHDA, CDR2 SQIVND (reference sequence). This CDR3 comprises 16 residues. Trimming took 1 base from V and 2 from J; bases not matched to a gene: 4. CDR3 bases: TGTGCCAGTAGTATAGGACAGGGGATCGGCAATCAGCCCCAGCATTTT. The encoded protein is CASSIGQGIGNQPQHF. Supplemented by reference TRBV19 and TRBJ1-5, the full variable domain reads DGGITQSPKYLFRKEGQNVTLSCEQNLNHDAMYWYRQDPGQGLRLIYYSQIVNDFQKGDIAEGYSVSREKKESFPLTVTSAQKNPTAFYLCASSIGQGIGNQPQHFGDGTRLSIL.

The chain recombines TRBV19 with TRBJ1-2; TRBD1 agrees at 8 bases. This CDR3 contains 16 residues. V gave up 0 bases and J gave up 6 bases; unmatched junction bases: 9. Germline CDR1 LNHDA, CDR2 SQIVND (reference sequence). The CDR3 bases are TGTGCCAGTAGTATAGATCTCGGCGGACAGGGAAATGGCTACACCTTC. Residues: CASSIDLGGQGNGYTF.

This clone showed up just once. This chain uses TRBV19 with TRBJ1-1; D might be TRBD1 (5 bases). Germline V gene lookup returns CDR1 LNHDA and CDR2 SQIVND (reference sequence). The V gene lost 3 bases and the J gene lost 0 bases, with 17 bases spanning the gap. This CDR3 spans 17 amino acids. Written as DNA, the CDR3 is TGTGCCAGTAGTATCCCCCGCAGGACGGGGGTGAACACTGAAGCTTTCTTT. Translation gives CASSIPRRTGVNTEAFF.

This clone was counted only a few times. The chain joins TRBV5-1 to TRBJ2-7; D gene ambiguous. This CDR3 spans 13 amino acids. Per the germline V gene, CDR1 is SGHRS and CDR2 is YFSETQ. The V and J ends lost 0 bases and 3 bases respectively, with 7 bases between them. The CDR3 loop reads CASSLGASYEQYF. The DNA for the CDR3 is TGCGCCAGCAGCTTGGGTGCCAGCTACGAGCAGTACTTC.

The chain uses TRBV5-1 and TRBJ2-5; 9 positions match TRBD1. Trimming removed 4 bases from V and 4 bases from J; junction bases left unmatched: 8. CDR1 is SGHRS, CDR2 YFSETQ, per germline. The CDR3 spans 15 residues. The CDR3 sequence: CASSQGTGTTETQYF. Here the CDR3 DNA reads TGCGCCAGCAGCCAAGGGACAGGGACTACAGAGACCCAGTACTTC. Variable domain in full (rest from reference TRBV5-1 and TRBJ2-5): KAGVTQTPRYLIKTRGQQVTLSCSPISGHRSVSWYQQTPGQGLQFLFEYFSETQRNKGNFPGRFSGRQFSNSRSEMNVSTLELGDSALYLCASSQGTGTTETQYFGPGTRLLVL.

The V gene is TRBV5-1, the J gene TRBJ2-5; a possible D gene is TRBD2 (6 bases). The CDR3 has 14 amino acids. In germline, CDR1 is SGHRS, CDR2 YFSETQ. V shed 8 bases and J shed 5 bases, with 19 bases lying between them. The CDR3: CASKPGLPPETQYF. CDR3 bases: TGCGCCAGTAAACCGGGACTCCCCCCCGAGACCCAGTACTTC.

V and J are TRBV6-1 and TRBJ1-1, with no clear D. The length of the CDR3 is 14 residues. Germline lookup yields CDR1 MNHNS and CDR2 SASEGT. V lost 1 base and J 3 bases, leaving 9 bases between the germline ends. In DNA form, the CDR3 reads TGTGCCAGCAGTGAAGTTCCAGGTGACACTGAAGCTTTCTTT. Translated, it gives CASSEVPGDTEAFF.

This chain uses TRBV15 with TRBJ2-3, with D maybe TRBD2 (6 bases). This CDR3 spans 17 amino acids. Deletions cut 3 bases from V and 6 bases from J, with 22 bases between. Germline V lookup: CDR1 LNHNV, CDR2 YYDKDF (reference sequence). The CDR3 coding sequence is TGTGCCACCAGCAGGGACGCCGCGGGACTCCCGTCGGATACGCAGTATTTT. Residues: CATSRDAAGLPSDTQYF.

The CDR3 nucleotides read TGTGCCAGCAGCCGATCTATAGGGCTAGCGGGCCACAATGAGCAGTTCTTC. Residues: CASSRSIGLAGHNEQFF. This chain connects TRBV14 to TRBJ2-1, with 8 bases identical to TRBD2. The CDR3 totals 17 residues. The J segment lost 5 bases and the V segment lost 4 bases, leaving 13 bases of the junction unmatched. The germline V gene encodes CDR1 SGHDN and CDR2 FVKESK.

The rearrangement joins TRBV30 to TRBJ1-3; D is unresolved. V lost 3 bases and J lost 5, with 20 bases in between. The CDR3 length is 16 residues. CDR1 and CDR2 from the germline V gene are GTSNPN and SVGIG (reference sequence). CDR3: CAWSLGGPGGRNTIYF. As DNA, the CDR3 is TGTGCCTGGAGCCTGGGTGGGCCGGGAGGTAGAAACACCATATATTTT.

The gene calls are TRBV11-3 and TRBJ2-2; TRBD1 matches at 10 bases. Looked up from germline, CDR1 is SGHNT and CDR2 is YENEEA. CDR3 length equals 15 residues. V shed 3 bases, J shed 5 bases, and the junction held 3 bases outside the gene matches. The CDR3, as DNA: TGTGCCAGCAGCTTCGACAGGGGGCAGACCGGGGAGCTGTTTTTT. Translation: CASSFDRGQTGELFF.

The chain links TRBV28 to TRBJ2-7, with D unclear. This CDR3 contains 12 residues. Trimming shortened V by 5 bases and J by 2 bases, and 7 bases separated the two germline ends. CDR1 MDHEN and CDR2 SYDVKM come from the germline V gene. The CDR3 DNA sequence: TGTGCCAGCAGTAACAGAGCCTACGAGCAGTACTTC. This gives the protein CASSNRAYEQYF.

The chain combines TRBV6-5 with TRBJ2-7, with a weak D call TRBD1 (6 bases). This CDR3 is built from 14 residues. Trimming shortened V by 10 bases and J by 7 bases, and 23 bases separated the two germline ends. Germline V gene lookup returns CDR1 MNHEY and CDR2 SVGAGI. DNA of the CDR3: TGTGCCACCGGCGAGGACAGTATCCGTCGTGAGCAGTACTTC. Amino acids: CATGEDSIRREQYF.

The chain carries TRBV29-1 and TRBJ1-2; no clear D. CDR1 and CDR2 (germline): SQVTM, ANQGSEA. Deletions cut 4 bases from V and 3 bases from J, with 12 bases between. The CDR3 has 13 residues. Here the CDR3 DNA reads TGCAGCGTTGCGGTCGGGAGGGACTATGGCTACACCTTC. Its protein is CSVAVGRDYGYTF.

V is TRBV9 and J is TRBJ1-1, with D perhaps matching TRBD1 (5 bases). V was shortened by 0 bases and J by 1 base, with 10 bases between the two germline ends. CDR1 is SGDLS, CDR2 YYNGEE, per germline. CDR3 length equals 15 residues. This CDR3 is CASSVAPRANTEAFF. CDR3 bases: TGTGCCAGCAGCGTAGCTCCCAGGGCGAACACTGAAGCTTTCTTT.

The V gene is TRBV7-2, the J gene TRBJ1-2; 7 positions agree with TRBD1. The germline V gene has CDR1 SGHTA and CDR2 FQGNSA. There are 15 residues in the CDR3. V shed 1 base and J 6 bases; nucleotides not matched to a gene: 8. The CDR3 reads CASSLDNRGGNGYTF. The CDR3 coding sequence is TGTGCCAGCAGCTTAGACAACAGGGGCGGGAATGGCTACACCTTC.

The CDR3 coding sequence is TGTGCCAGCAGCACTACAGGGGGCGGCTACAATGAGCAGTTCTTC. It codes for CASSTTGGGYNEQFF. The rearrangement uses TRBV7-9 and TRBJ2-1, with TRBD1 identical over 9 bases. Trimming removed 5 bases from V and 3 bases from J; junction bases left unmatched: 5. The CDR3 covers 15 residues. Per the germline V gene, CDR1 is SEHNR and CDR2 is FQNEAQ (reference sequence). Full variable domain (missing parts from reference TRBV7-9 and TRBJ2-1): DTGVSQNPRHKITKRGQNVTFRCDPISEHNRLYWYRQTLGQGPEFLTYFQNEAQLEKSRLLSDRFSAERPKGSFSTLEIQRTEQGDSAMYLCASSTTGGGYNEQFFGPGTRLTVL.

This chain joins TRBV5-1 and TRBJ1-5; possibly TRBD1 for D (6 bases). V lost 4 bases and J lost 5, with 16 bases in between. This CDR3 has 15 residues. Germline-derived CDR1 and CDR2 are SGHRS and YFSETQ. CDR3: CASSPLGARDQPQHF. Here the CDR3 DNA reads TGCGCCAGCAGCCCCCTGGGGGCCAGGGATCAGCCCCAGCATTTT. The variable domain in full, completed from reference TRBV5-1 and TRBJ1-5, reads KAGVTQTPRYLIKTRGQQVTLSCSPISGHRSVSWYQQTPGQGLQFLFEYFSETQRNKGNFPGRFSGRQFSNSRSEMNVSTLELGDSALYLCASSPLGARDQPQHFGDGTRLSIL.

The V gene is TRBV7-6, the J gene TRBJ2-3, with TRBD2 identical over 13 bases. This CDR3 has 17 residues. The J segment lost 3 bases and the V segment lost 6 bases, leaving 9 bases of the junction unmatched. Germline loops: CDR1 SGHVS, CDR2 FNYEAQ. The CDR3 DNA is TGTGCCAGCAGACGGACTAGCGGGAGCCACACTACAGATACGCAGTATTTT. Protein: CASRRTSGSHTTDTQYF.